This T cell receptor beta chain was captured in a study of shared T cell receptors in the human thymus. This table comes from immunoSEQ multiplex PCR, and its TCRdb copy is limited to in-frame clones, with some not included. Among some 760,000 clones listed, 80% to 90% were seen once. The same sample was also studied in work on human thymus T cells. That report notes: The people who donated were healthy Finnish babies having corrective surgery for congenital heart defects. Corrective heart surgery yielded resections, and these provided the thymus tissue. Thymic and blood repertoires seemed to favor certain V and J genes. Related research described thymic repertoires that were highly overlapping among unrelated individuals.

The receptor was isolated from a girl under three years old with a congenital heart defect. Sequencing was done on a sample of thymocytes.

As DNA, the CDR3 is TGTGCCAGCAGCCAAACCGCTACGAACACTGAAGCTTTCTTT. Its translation is CASSQTATNTEAFF. The rearrangement joins TRBV7-3 to TRBJ1-1; D is ambiguous. Trimming pared 5 bases from V and 1 base from J, leaving 11 bases between. Germline V gives CDR1 SGHTA, CDR2 FQGTGA. This CDR3 is built from 14 residues.